This TCR beta chain emerged from a study of vaccination and CD4 T cells after COVID-19. About the study: Two doses of either BNT162b2 or mRNA-1273 vaccine went to participants. The study, taken as a whole, reports: Median SARS-CoV-2-reactive clonotype numbers went from roughly 19 to 38; this increase was not significant.

In its sample, this clonotype was seen a few times. Its antigen is not identified. Described treatment: 10-day PBMC culture with coronavirus spike peptide pools or control peptides (ViraFEST assay). PBMCs, plated at 2 million to 2.5 million per well, were grown in the presence of approximately 10 IU/ml IL-2 and roughly 9.5 ug/ml peptide pools. Sequenced with the Oncomine TCR Beta short-read assay was DNA taken from cultured CD4+ T cells. Cultured CD4+ T cells were the source of extracted genomic DNA. TCRdb recomputed calls from the PCR reads with MiXCR, one row per CDR3 protein. The sample has some 10,000 distinct CDR3 sequences; under 60% are singletons. Sample: cultured CD4+ T cells from blood, taken after SARS-CoV-2 vaccination. This receptor was taken from a human donor with COVID-19.

The CDR3 sequence: CASRNPGYHEQYF. The CDR3 DNA reads TGTGCCAGCAGGAACCCAGGATATCACGAGCAGTACTTC. The rearrangement uses TRBV6-1 and TRBJ2-7; no definite D call. This CDR3 is built from 13 residues. The germline gives CDR1 MNHNS, CDR2 SASEGT. V was trimmed by 6 bases and J by 5 bases, leaving 14 bases between them.